This passage covers 30 T cell receptor beta chains from one sample sequenced in a study of T cells in Graves' hyperthyroidism and ophthalmopathy. Amplification targeted TCR beta CDR3 regions from RNA transcripts. With the HTBI primer set, the TCR CDR3 went through a first round of RT-PCR. Using its own MiXCR run on the multiplex PCR reads, TCRdb lists one record per CDR3 protein. The sample lists approximately 640,000 distinct CDR3 sequences; 45% were seen once. Input material: peripheral blood or thyroid tissue (not recorded which). The receptors were gathered from an adult man with Graves' disease, either hyperthyroidism or ophthalmopathy (not recorded which).

This chain connects TRBV6-1 to TRBJ2-7, with D perhaps TRBD1 (5 bases). Per germline, CDR1 MNHNS and CDR2 SASEGT. The V end lost 6 bases, the J end lost 0 bases, and 15 bases lay between the germline ends. CDR3 size: 15 residues. The CDR3 nucleotides read TGTGCCAGCAGCTTGGAATTCCAGGGCTCCTACGAGCAGTACTTC. This codes for CASSLEFQGSYEQYF.

The chain combines TRBV20-1 with TRBJ2-2, with 7 bases matching TRBD2. The trim removed 8 bases at V and 0 bases at J, leaving 9 bases unmatched. Germline values: CDR1 DFQATT, CDR2 SNEGSKA (reference sequence). CDR3 length: 15 amino acids. The CDR3 loop is CSPKRGLANTGELFF. As DNA, the CDR3 is TGCAGTCCTAAAAGAGGACTAGCGAACACCGGGGAGCTGTTTTTT.

This chain links TRBV2 with TRBJ1-2, with no clear D. Trimming took 1 base from V and 7 from J, leaving 16 bases between them. CDR3 size: 15 residues. The germline CDR1 and CDR2 sequences are SNHLY and FYNNEI. The CDR3 loop is CASSEGPSDGPGYTF. DNA for the CDR3: TGTGCCAGCAGTGAAGGGCCGTCGGACGGGCCTGGCTACACCTTC.

CDR3 protein: CASMVASGDYEQYF. CDR3 DNA sequence: TGTGCCAGCATGGTTGCTAGCGGGGACTACGAGCAGTACTTC. The chain couples TRBV6-5 to TRBJ2-7, with 9 bases lining up with TRBD2. This CDR3 contains 14 residues. From germline, CDR1 is MNHEY and CDR2 SVGAGI. V lost 7 bases, J lost 3 bases, and 7 bases stayed unmatched.

The chain couples TRBV7-9 to TRBJ2-2; 9 nucleotides line up with TRBD1. The germline CDR1 and CDR2 sequences are SEHNR and FQNEAQ (reference sequence). The CDR3 sequence is 16 residues long. V was pared by 0 bases and J by 1 base, with 0 bases of the junction left unmatched. The chain's CDR3 is CASSLAGQGNTGELFF. The CDR3, as DNA: TGTGCCAGCAGCTTAGCGGGACAGGGGAACACCGGGGAGCTGTTTTTT.

The V call is TRBV7-3, the J call TRBJ2-7, with a tentative D call TRBD2 (6 bases). CDR3 length: 14 residues. Germline values: CDR1 SGHTA, CDR2 FQGTGA. V was pared by 5 bases and J by 0 bases, with 11 bases between. CDR3 sequence reads: CASSQWRDSYEQYF. CDR3 in DNA: TGTGCCAGCAGCCAATGGCGGGACTCCTACGAGCAGTACTTC.

This clonotype was detected many times. The J gene is TRBJ2-6, the V gene TRBV27; no reliable D call. V lost 6 bases and J lost 0, with 6 bases in between. The CDR3 consists of 14 residues. Germline V gene sequence: CDR1 MNHEY, CDR2 SMNVEV (reference sequence). The CDR3 region is CASRPVSGANVLTF. For the CDR3, the DNA is TGTGCCAGCAGGCCAGTCTCTGGGGCCAACGTCCTGACTTTC.

Worth noting for this clonotype: A much bigger clone sits one base away, suggesting this may be a read error. The chain recombines TRBV7-9 with TRBJ1-6; 9 bases are a match to TRBD1. The CDR3 sequence is 15 residues long. Germline values: CDR1 SEHNR, CDR2 FQNEAQ (reference sequence). The CDR3 sequence is CVSSLRQGQGSPLHF. The CDR3 DNA is TGTGTCAGCAGCTTGAGACAGGGACAGGGTTCACCCCTCCACTTT. Full variable domain (remainder filled in from reference TRBV7-9 and TRBJ1-6): DTGVSQNPRHKITKRGQNVTFRCDPISEHNRLYWYRQTLGQGPEFLTYFQNEAQLEKSRLLSDRFSAERPKGSFSTLEIQRTEQGDSAMYLCVSSLRQGQGSPLHFGNGTRLTVT.

The genes are TRBV7-8 and TRBJ1-1; maybe TRBD1 (6 bases). The germline V gene encodes CDR1 SGHVS and CDR2 FQNEAQ. The CDR3 has 15 residues. Trimming stripped 0 bases from V and 4 bases from J, with 12 bases between. The CDR3 DNA reads TGTGCCAGCAGCTTAGCGGGGGGGGCGATCACTGAAGCTTTCTTT. Translated: CASSLAGGAITEAFF.

Only a few counts were recorded for this clonotype. This chain links TRBV25-1 with TRBJ1-5; D is uncertain. The germline gives CDR1 MGHDK, CDR2 SYGVNS. The CDR3 is 12 residues long. Trimming left V 6 bases short and J 6 bases short, with 9 bases between. Here the CDR3 reads CASREGRQPQHF. The DNA of the CDR3 is TGTGCCAGCAGGGAAGGGCGTCAGCCCCAGCATTTT.

This clonotype was detected once. The V and J genes are TRBV20-1 and TRBJ1-1; 7 nucleotides match TRBD1. The CDR3 runs to 13 residues. The V and J ends lost 5 bases and 1 base, in that order; junction bases with no gene match: 4. CDR1 DFQATT and CDR2 SNEGSKA come from the germline V gene (reference sequence). The CDR3 protein is CSAVGGANTEAFF. The DNA of the CDR3 is TGCAGTGCTGTAGGGGGCGCGAACACTGAAGCTTTCTTT.

The rearrangement uses TRBV5-1 and TRBJ1-1; 8 bases agree with TRBD1. Germline CDR1 reads SGHRS; CDR2 reads YFSETQ. The CDR3 totals 16 residues. With V trimmed by 2 bases and J by 6 bases, 12 bases remained unmatched. Here the CDR3 DNA reads TGCGCCAGCAGCTTTAGGGGACAGGACCTTAACGCTGAAGCTTTCTTT. It encodes CASSFRGQDLNAEAFF.

This clonotype was found many times. The gene calls are TRBV7-9 and TRBJ1-2; TRBD1 matches at 7 bases. The CDR3 contains 15 residues. The germline V gene encodes CDR1 SEHNR and CDR2 FQNEAQ (reference sequence). The trim removed 0 bases at V and 2 bases at J, leaving 3 bases unmatched. The CDR3 coding sequence is TGTGCCAGCAGCTTAGCCCTGGGACAGAACTATGGCTACACCTTC. Protein sequence: CASSLALGQNYGYTF.

The V gene is TRBV6-6, the J gene TRBJ1-2; D perhaps matches TRBD1 (6 bases). From germline, CDR1 is MNHNY and CDR2 SVGAGI (reference sequence). The CDR3 is 15 amino acids. Trimming shortened V by 4 bases and J by 0 bases, and 12 bases separated the two germline ends. CDR3 in DNA: TGTGCCAGCAGTTGGGGGGGGCCCACTAACTATGGCTACACCTTC. Protein sequence: CASSWGGPTNYGYTF.

The V and J genes are TRBV7-9 and TRBJ1-1, with unresolved D. V was shortened by 4 bases and J by 0 bases, with 12 bases between the two germline ends. Germline V gene sequence: CDR1 SEHNR, CDR2 FQNEAQ (reference sequence). CDR3 length equals 15 residues. CDR3 residues: CASSSIGYMNTEAFF. The CDR3 DNA reads TGTGCCAGCAGCTCAATTGGGTACATGAACACTGAAGCTTTCTTT.

Points on this clonotype: One base away lies a much larger clone, so this may be a sequencing read error. The rearrangement joins TRBV10-3 to TRBJ2-7, with D unclear. The CDR3 is 14 residues long. Per germline, CDR1 ENHRY and CDR2 SYGVKD. Trimming left V 6 bases short and J 6 bases short, with 18 bases between. CDR3 residues: CAISVAPLPLEQYF. The CDR3 region has the DNA TGTGCCATCAGCGTAGCTCCCCTCCCACTCGAGCAGTACTTC.

This clonotype was counted many times. The chain carries TRBV24-1 and TRBJ1-1; the D is unclear. CDR3 length: 14 residues. Germline V CDR1 and CDR2: KGHDR, SFDVKD. Trimming cost V 3 bases and J 2 bases, with 9 bases left between them. The CDR3 loop reads CATSDAGDNTEAFF. DNA for the CDR3: TGTGCCACCAGTGATGCGGGCGATAACACTGAAGCTTTCTTT.

This clonotype was counted at least ten times. The CDR3 DNA reads TGTGCCATCAGTGAGGGGGGGAGTGAAGCTTTCTTT. Translation gives CAISEGGSEAFF. The genes are TRBV10-3 and TRBJ1-1, with a tentative D call TRBD1 (5 bases). Trimming removed 2 bases at V and 7 bases at J, with 8 bases between. Germline V lookup: CDR1 ENHRY, CDR2 SYGVKD. The CDR3 contains 12 residues.

This chain uses TRBV5-1 with TRBJ1-5; D is unclear. This CDR3 contains 13 residues. V lost 0 bases to trimming and J lost 6 bases, with 7 bases between them. Germline CDR1 SGHRS, CDR2 YFSETQ. CDR3 sequence: CASSLVTGQPQHF. The CDR3 nucleotides are TGCGCCAGCAGCTTGGTTACTGGTCAGCCCCAGCATTTT.

This chain links TRBV2 with TRBJ1-2; D is undetermined. Trimming took 6 bases from V and 0 from J, leaving 11 bases between them. The germline V gene has CDR1 SNHLY and CDR2 FYNNEI. CDR3 length: 14 amino acids. CDR3 in amino acids: CASRVESANYGYTF. CDR3 nucleotides: TGTGCCAGCAGGGTCGAATCCGCTAACTATGGCTACACCTTC.

This clonotype appeared many times. This chain uses TRBV29-1 with TRBJ1-2; TRBD1 is a possible D gene (5 bases). Germline assignment: CDR1 SQVTM and CDR2 ANQGSEA. The CDR3 length is 13 residues. Trimming stripped 3 bases from V and 5 bases from J, with 13 bases between. The CDR3 region is CSVERSGGYGYTF. CDR3 sequence (DNA): TGCAGCGTTGAGCGCTCGGGGGGTTATGGCTACACCTTC. Complete variable domain (other parts from reference TRBV29-1 and TRBJ1-2): SAVISQKPSRDICQRGTSLTIQCQVDSQVTMMFWYRQQPGQSLTLIATANQGSEATYESGFVIDKFPISRPNLTFSTLTVSNMSPEDSSIYLCSVERSGGYGYTFGSGTRLTVV.

On this clonotype itself: An end of the junction differs from the germline gene, which may be a read error. The genes are TRBV4-1 and TRBJ1-6; D not resolved. Germline lookup yields CDR1 MGHRA and CDR2 YSYEKL. The CDR3 covers 18 residues. For the CDR3, the DNA is TGTGCCAGCAGCCAAGAGAGGGCGGGGAGCTCCTATAATTCACCCCTCCACTTT. This translates into CASSQERAGSSYNSPLHF.

V is TRBV29-1 and J is TRBJ1-5; D remains unclear. The germline V gene has CDR1 SQVTM and CDR2 ANQGSEA. CDR3 length: 12 residues. V shed 2 bases and J shed 4 bases, with 6 bases lying between them. DNA for the CDR3: TGCAGCGTTGAACTGGGTAATCAGCCCCAGCATTTT. As protein: CSVELGNQPQHF.

This clonotype was picked up one time. The rearrangement uses TRBV6-5 and TRBJ1-5; D possibly corresponds to TRBD1 (6 bases). Trimming took 4 bases from V and 0 from J, leaving 16 bases between them. Germline CDR1 reads MNHEY; CDR2 reads SVGAGI. The CDR3 runs to 17 residues. CDR3 sequence (DNA): TGTGCCAGCAGTTTAGATTCTGGAGGGGGTAGCAATCAGCCCCAGCATTTT. It codes for CASSLDSGGGSNQPQHF.

The V call is TRBV2, the J call TRBJ1-2; 8 bases align to TRBD1. This CDR3 has 16 amino acids. Germline CDR1 reads SNHLY; CDR2 reads FYNNEI. J lost 1 base, V lost 5 bases, and 9 bases had no gene match. The CDR3 nucleotides read TGTGCCAGCAGTTATCAGGGGGCGCTTCTTAACTATGGCTACACCTTC. Translating it yields CASSYQGALLNYGYTF.

V is TRBV12-3 or TRBV12-4 and J is TRBJ1-2; D is perhaps TRBD1 (5 bases). V lost 1 base, J lost 5 bases, and 8 bases lay in between. This CDR3 has 13 residues. CDR3 nucleotide sequence: TGTGCCAGCAGTTTAGTGGGGGTTTATGGCTACACCTTC. This sequence encodes CASSLVGVYGYTF.

This clonotype was recorded at least ten times. This clone may be a read error of a much larger clone one base away. The chain carries TRBV7-9 and TRBJ1-1; no definite D call. Trimming cost V 1 base and J 6 bases, with 3 bases left between them. The CDR3 totals 11 residues. Germline assignment: CDR1 SEHNR and CDR2 FQNEAQ (reference sequence). The chain's CDR3 is CASSLDAEAFF. CDR3 DNA: TGTGCCAGCAGCTTAGACGCTGAAGCTTTCTTT.

This rearrangement joins TRBV12-3 or TRBV12-4 to TRBJ2-5; TRBD1 agrees at 9 bases. The J segment lost 9 bases and the V segment lost 5 bases, leaving 10 bases of the junction unmatched. This CDR3 is built from 14 residues. The CDR3 is CASSRDRVNQPQYF. The CDR3 bases are TGTGCCAGCAGTAGGGACAGGGTAAATCAGCCCCAGTACTTC.

V gene TRBV20-1 combines with J gene TRBJ1-5; TRBD1 matches at 7 bases. The CDR3 has 15 amino acids. The V gene end was trimmed by 3 bases and the J gene end by 3 bases; junction bases not matched to a gene: 8. CDR1 and CDR2 (germline): DFQATT, SNEGSKA (reference sequence). This chain's CDR3 is CSASLKTGDNQPQHF. Here the CDR3 DNA reads TGCAGTGCTAGTTTGAAAACAGGGGACAATCAGCCCCAGCATTTT.

The chain couples TRBV7-9 to TRBJ2-7; TRBD1 agrees at 8 bases. Germline V gives CDR1 SEHNR, CDR2 FQNEAQ (reference sequence). The trim removed 6 bases at V and 3 bases at J, leaving 4 bases unmatched. The CDR3 covers 13 residues. The CDR3 loop reads CASRAQGGYEQYF. The CDR3 coding sequence is TGTGCCAGCAGGGCACAGGGGGGCTACGAGCAGTACTTC. The full variable domain, in which reference TRBV7-9 and TRBJ2-7 provide the parts outside the CDR3, is DTGVSQNPRHKITKRGQNVTFRCDPISEHNRLYWYRQTLGQGPEFLTYFQNEAQLEKSRLLSDRFSAERPKGSFSTLEIQRTEQGDSAMYLCASRAQGGYEQYFGPGTRLTVT.